This TCR beta chain stems from a study of radiation and T cells in renal cell carcinoma. Notes on the study in general: Dominant CDR3 motifs occupied more repertoire in irradiated than control tumors.

Assay used: immunoSEQ multiplex PCR; TCRdb lists only in-frame clones, some missing. The data hold about 12,000 clones, with roughly 65% observed a single time. A word on this clone: Its specificity is not known.

Treatment reported: treatment-naive control, cytoreductive nephrectomy. Control tumor donors were a few females and 10 to 12 males, median age around 54 years. The germline CDR1 and CDR2 sequences are SEHNR and FQNEAQ (reference sequence). The V and J ends lost 8 bases and 2 bases, in that order; junction bases with no gene match: 11. The CDR3 has 16 residues. The chain links TRBV7-9 to TRBJ2-2; 7 positions match TRBD1. The TCR originated in a woman over 75 with renal cell carcinoma. The sequencing here drew on tumor tissue, taken from a patient whose treatment was nephrectomy without radiotherapy. The CDR3 region is CASGFLNRGNTGELFF. In DNA, the CDR3 is TGTGCCAGCGGGTTCTTGAACAGGGGCAACACCGGGGAGCTGTTTTTT.